The text below deals with one TCR beta chain. What this receptor recognizes is not known. Base qualities are not at hand, and no much larger clone is one base apart. Interpreted using the paper, the time point label stands for: baseline before first vaccination. Vaccinee samples came from UK trials COV001 and COV002, including a single-blind randomized controlled phase 2/3 trial of AZD1222 (ChAdOx1 nCoV-19) in healthy adults. For TCRbeta chain sequencing, PBMC samples from trial participants were taken at day 0 and at day 28 after the second dose. This sample is part of a study of T cell responses to AZD1222 COVID-19 vaccine (dated by TCRdb to about 2021). Regarding the study in general: AZD1222 recipients given second doses at about 4 weeks or at about 12 weeks were pooled, since spike-specific TCR depth and breadth were not found to differ between the two schedules. A total of 233 trial participants underwent TCR sequencing, of whom 207 received two doses of AZD1222 and about 25 received two doses of the MenACWY control vaccine. Enrollment into the trials was organized by age into subgroups of 18-55, 56-69 and 70-plus years, and those subgroups contained 148, 28 and 57 TCR-sequenced participants, respectively.

The CDR3 regions of human TCRbeta chains were analyzed by immunosequencing. On the authors' methods: TCRs in the repertoires were matched against a reference library of SARS-CoV-2-specific TCRs that had been generated with the MIRA antigen-specificity platform. Breadth was defined as the fraction of unique TCRs that were SARS-CoV-2-associated. Depth was defined as the fraction of total T cells that were SARS-CoV-2-associated. Using the MIRA data, each spike-specific TCR was mapped to the spike region that the TCR reacts to and placed in a CD4 or CD8 class. Log10-transformed breadth and depth values were compared by one-way ANOVA with Sidak's multiple comparisons tests. The table was pulled from immuneACCESS by TCRdb, which kept in-frame rearrangements only. Such tables lose some clones; where checked, under half of the loss comes from unresolved V genes, and the rest has no known cause. That table furnishes V, J and clone size, whereas the DNA furnished D and trimming. The sample records 150,000 to 200,000 clones, approximately 93% of which are singletons. Of the sample, 3.5% to 4.5% falls within the top ten clones.

On the study overall, not on this receptor specifically: Conclusions about previously exposed vaccinees are limited because only six or seven AZD1222 recipients were SARS-CoV-2 seropositive at baseline. The 56-69-year group was small, and its depth increase did not reach significance, likely because of low power. The vaccine-associated CD4 TCRs covered the entire spike protein, and the dominant responses fell in regions 160-218 and 743-854. Participants were mostly white British and included more females than males, and it was suggested by the authors that clonal diversity may have been underestimated. After two AZD1222 doses, spike-specific TCR breadth and depth were significantly higher than at day 0 and than in MenACWY recipients. Epitopes outside the regions mutated in the B.1.351 and B.1.1.7 variants were reportedly recognized by nearly half of the unique spike-specific TCRs. No day 14 peak-response samples were available, so repertoires were characterized only after the peak T cell response.

For CDR1 and CDR2, the germline V gene lists MNHEY and SVGEGT. CDR3 length: 14 amino acids, cysteine to phenylalanine. Only the CDR3 part of the read is kept: 42 bases, read in frame from the first base. V drops 6 bases and J drops 8 bases, leaving 16 bases in between. The receptor comes from an adult in good health. The specimen was peripheral blood, collected on day 0 of AZD1222 vaccination. This chain joins TRBV6-2 or TRBV6-3 to TRBJ1-4; TRBD1 is a possible D gene, resting on 5 matching bases. The CDR3 reads as follows: CASSLRGIGEKLFF. The nucleotides are TGTGCCAGCAGCTTGAGGGGTATTGGCGAAAAACTGTTTTTT.